This TCR beta chain was captured by sequencing in a study of blood T cell repertoires in COVID-19. In this sample, this clone turned up once. This CDR3 has 15 amino acids. The germline V and J ends were trimmed by 6 bases and 6 bases, with 21 bases remaining between them. Germline lookup yields CDR1 MDHEN and CDR2 SYDVKM. Sequencing used immunoSEQ multiplex PCR; TCRdb keeps in-frame clones, though not all of them. The sample includes 150,000 to 200,000 clones, approximately 92% of them seen just once. The receptor was isolated from a man aged 45 to 65 with acute or convalescent COVID-19. The chain has TRBV28 and TRBJ2-7; maybe TRBD2 (6 bases). The sample comprised peripheral blood. DNA for the CDR3: TGTGCCAGCAGCCCATGGGGAGGTAGCTTCGGCGAGCAGTACTTC. This encodes CASSPWGGSFGEQYF.